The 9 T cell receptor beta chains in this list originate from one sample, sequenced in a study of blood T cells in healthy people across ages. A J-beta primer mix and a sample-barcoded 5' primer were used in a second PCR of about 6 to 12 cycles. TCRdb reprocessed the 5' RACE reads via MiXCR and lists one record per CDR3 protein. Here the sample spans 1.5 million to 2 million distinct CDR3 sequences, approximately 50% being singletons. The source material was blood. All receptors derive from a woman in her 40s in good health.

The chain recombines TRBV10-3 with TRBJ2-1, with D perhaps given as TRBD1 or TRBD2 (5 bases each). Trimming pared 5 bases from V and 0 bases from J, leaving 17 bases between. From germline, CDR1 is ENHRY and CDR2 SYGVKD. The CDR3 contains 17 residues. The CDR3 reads CAISFGTEVTSYNEQFF. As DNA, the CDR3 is TGTGCCATCAGTTTCGGGACCGAAGTTACCTCCTACAATGAGCAGTTCTTC.

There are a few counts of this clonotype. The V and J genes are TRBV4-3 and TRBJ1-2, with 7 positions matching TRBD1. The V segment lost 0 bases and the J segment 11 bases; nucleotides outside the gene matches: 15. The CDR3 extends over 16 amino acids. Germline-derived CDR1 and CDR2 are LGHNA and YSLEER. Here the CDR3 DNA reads TGCGCCAGCAGCCAAGAAATCGGGTTAGGGGGCGCGGGTTACACCTTC. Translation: CASSQEIGLGGAGYTF.

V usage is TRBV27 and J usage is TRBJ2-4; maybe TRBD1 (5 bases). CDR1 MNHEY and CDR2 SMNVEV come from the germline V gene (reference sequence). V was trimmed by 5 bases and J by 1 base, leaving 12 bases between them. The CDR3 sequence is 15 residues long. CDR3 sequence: CASSIVKGAKNIQYF. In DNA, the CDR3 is TGTGCCAGCAGTATCGTTAAGGGGGCCAAAAACATTCAGTACTTC.

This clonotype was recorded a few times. The DNA for the CDR3 is TGTGCCAGCAGCTTTTGGTTATCAGGGAGCAATGAGCAGTTCTTC. This encodes CASSFWLSGSNEQFF. This chain links TRBV7-2 with TRBJ2-1, with D perhaps matching TRBD1 or TRBD2 (5 bases each). The CDR3 spans 15 residues. CDR1 SGHTA and CDR2 FQGNSA come from the germline V gene. V was clipped by 3 bases and J by 6 bases, with 15 bases between them.

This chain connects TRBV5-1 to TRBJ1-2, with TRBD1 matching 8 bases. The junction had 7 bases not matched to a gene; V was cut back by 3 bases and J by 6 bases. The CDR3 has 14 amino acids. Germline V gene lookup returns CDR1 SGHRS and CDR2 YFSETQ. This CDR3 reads CASSSGQGLNGYTF. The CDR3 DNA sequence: TGCGCCAGCAGCTCCGGACAGGGTTTGAATGGCTACACCTTC.

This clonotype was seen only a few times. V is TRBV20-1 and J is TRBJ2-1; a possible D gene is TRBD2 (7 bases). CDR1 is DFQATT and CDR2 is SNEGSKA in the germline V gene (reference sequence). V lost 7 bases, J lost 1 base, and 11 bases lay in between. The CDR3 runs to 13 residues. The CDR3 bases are TGCAGTGGGGGGGGGCCTTCCTACAATGAGCAGTTCTTC. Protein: CSGGGPSYNEQFF.

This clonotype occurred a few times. The CDR3 sequence is CASSPTGFKTQYF. Written as DNA, the CDR3 is TGTGCCAGCAGTCCTACAGGGTTCAAGACCCAGTACTTC. The chain recombines TRBV27 with TRBJ2-5; D perhaps matches TRBD1 (6 bases). Germline values: CDR1 MNHEY, CDR2 SMNVEV (reference sequence). The CDR3 is 13 amino acids. V lost 5 bases to trimming and J lost 6 bases, with 13 bases between them.

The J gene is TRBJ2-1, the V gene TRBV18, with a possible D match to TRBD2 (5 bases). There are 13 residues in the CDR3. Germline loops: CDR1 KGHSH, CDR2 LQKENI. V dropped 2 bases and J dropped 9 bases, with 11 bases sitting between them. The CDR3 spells CASSPTSNLEQFF. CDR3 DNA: TGTGCCAGCTCACCAACTAGTAATCTTGAGCAGTTCTTC.

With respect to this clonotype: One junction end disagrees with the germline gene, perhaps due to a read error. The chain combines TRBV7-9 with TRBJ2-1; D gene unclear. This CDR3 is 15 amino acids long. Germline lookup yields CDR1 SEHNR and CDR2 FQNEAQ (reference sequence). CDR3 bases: TGTGCCAGCAGCTCCCATGCGGCCCCGATCGGTGAGCGGTTCTTC. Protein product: CASSSHAAPIGERFF.